The next 20 T cell receptor beta chains were all read from a single sample in a study of blood T cell repertoires in COVID-19. Using immunoSEQ multiplex PCR, the repertoire was profiled, and TCRdb retains in-frame clones only, with some absent. The data hold fewer than 300,000 clones, with roughly 87% observed a single time. The sequenced material came from peripheral blood. These receptors all come from a man younger than 35 with active or convalescent COVID-19.

The chain carries TRBV10-3 and TRBJ1-1, with D hard to call. The CDR3 totals 14 residues. Trimming left V 0 bases short and J 6 bases short, with 11 bases between. Germline V gene sequence: CDR1 ENHRY, CDR2 SYGVKD. The CDR3 protein is CAISESTRDSEAFF. Written as DNA, the CDR3 is TGTGCCATCAGTGAGTCGACCCGGGATTCTGAAGCTTTCTTT.

V and J are TRBV7-2 and TRBJ1-4, with no clear D. CDR1 is SGHTA, CDR2 FQGNSA, per germline. CDR3 length: 15 residues. Trimming removed 1 base from V and 3 bases from J, with 9 bases in between. In DNA form, the CDR3 reads TGTGCCAGCAGCTTAGTAGCCTTACCTAATGAAAAACTGTTTTTT. Protein product: CASSLVALPNEKLFF.

The CDR3 spells CASSVGPPSSGNTIYF. CDR3 nucleotides: TGTGCCAGCAGCGTAGGTCCACCGAGCTCTGGAAACACCATATATTTT. The V gene is TRBV9, the J gene TRBJ1-3; D is ambiguous. V was cut by 0 bases and J by 0 bases, with 10 bases left in between. The CDR3 runs 16 residues. The germline V gene has CDR1 SGDLS and CDR2 YYNGEE.

This sequence joins TRBV7-9 and TRBJ2-7, with D perhaps TRBD2 (5 bases). Deletions cut 5 bases from V and 6 bases from J, with 11 bases between. Germline-derived CDR1 and CDR2 are SEHNR and FQNEAQ (reference sequence). This CDR3 spans 12 amino acids. The chain's CDR3 is CASSPGSSEQYF. Written as DNA, the CDR3 is TGTGCCAGCAGCCCGGGGTCATCCGAGCAGTACTTC.

The V call is TRBV6-4, the J call TRBJ2-3, with 8 bases aligning to TRBD2. Trimming took 5 bases from V and 2 from J; bases not matched to a gene: 6. The CDR3 is made up of 15 amino acids. Germline lookup yields CDR1 MRHNA and CDR2 SNTAGT. CDR3 protein: CASSSGGLYTDTQYF. In DNA form, the CDR3 reads TGTGCCAGCAGTAGCGGGGGCCTTTACACAGATACGCAGTATTTT.

This clone was counted a few times. CDR3 region: CASSVGLRNEQFF. CDR3 nucleotides: TGTGCCAGCAGCGTGGGTCTGAGGAATGAGCAGTTCTTC. This chain uses TRBV7-2 with TRBJ2-1; no clear D gene. Germline CDR1 is SGHTA and CDR2 is FQGNSA. V was pared by 5 bases and J by 7 bases, with 12 bases between. This CDR3 has 13 residues. Variable domain in full (rest from reference TRBV7-2 and TRBJ2-1): GAGVSQSPSNKVTEKGKDVELRCDPISGHTALYWYRQSLGQGLEFLIYFQGNSAPDKSGLPSDRFSAERTGGSVSTLTIQRTQQEDSAVYLCASSVGLRNEQFFGPGTRLTVL.

The rearrangement uses TRBV29-1 and TRBJ1-1; 7 bases line up with TRBD1. V was clipped by 7 bases and J by 10 bases; unmatched bases: 0. CDR1 and CDR2 (germline): SQVTM, ANQGSEA. CDR3 size: 8 residues. The CDR3 is CSAGGAFF. The CDR3 DNA is TGCAGCGCAGGGGGAGCTTTCTTT. Using reference TRBV29-1 and TRBJ1-1 for the parts outside the CDR3, the full variable domain is SAVISQKPSRDICQRGTSLTIQCQVDSQVTMMFWYRQQPGQSLTLIATANQGSEATYESGFVIDKFPISRPNLTFSTLTVSNMSPEDSSIYLCSAGGAFFGQGTRLTVV.

The gene calls are TRBV7-6 and TRBJ2-3; TRBD2 matches 7 bases. CDR1 and CDR2 from the germline V gene are SGHVS and FNYEAQ. V dropped 5 bases and J dropped 2; count of bases not matched to a gene: 13. The CDR3 loop spans 17 amino acids. The CDR3 region is CASSHPGGVTSTDTQYF. The CDR3 DNA reads as TGTGCCAGCAGCCACCCGGGGGGTGTAACCTCCACAGATACGCAGTATTTT.

The chain uses TRBV12-5 and TRBJ2-2, with 8 bases fitting TRBD1. The CDR3 totals 15 residues. V lost 2 bases and J lost 8; bases outside the gene matches: 7. Germline CDR1 LGHNT, CDR2 FRNRAP. DNA for the CDR3: TGTGCTAGTGGTTTGCCAGGGGGCGTACCGGGGGAGCTGTTTTTT. It is translated as CASGLPGGVPGELFF.

The CDR3 region has the DNA TGTGCCAGCAGCTTCGGACTAGCCGGGGAGCTGTTTTTT. Translating gives CASSFGLAGELFF. V and J are TRBV7-2 and TRBJ2-2, with TRBD2 identical over 7 bases. V was pared by 3 bases and J by 6 bases, with 1 base of the junction left unmatched. Germline V gene sequence: CDR1 SGHTA, CDR2 FQGNSA. CDR3 size: 13 residues.

CDR3 sequence reads: CASSELGVPREAFF. The DNA for the CDR3 is TGCGCCAGCAGTGAGCTTGGAGTCCCTAGGGAAGCTTTCTTT. The chain joins TRBV10-1 to TRBJ1-1; D ambiguous. Germline V gene sequence: CDR1 WNHNN, CDR2 SYGVQD (reference sequence). CDR3 size: 14 residues. V lost 2 bases to trimming and J lost 8 bases, with 15 bases between them.

The V call is TRBV6-1, the J call TRBJ2-1; TRBD2 might be the D (5 bases). V was clipped by 0 bases and J by 3 bases, with 9 bases between them. CDR3 length: 15 amino acids. From germline, CDR1 is MNHNS and CDR2 SASEGT. This chain's CDR3 is CASSEAEEGYNEQFF. CDR3 nucleotides: TGTGCCAGCAGTGAAGCGGAGGAAGGCTACAATGAGCAGTTCTTC.

The chain is built from TRBV19 and TRBJ1-1; D is undetermined. This CDR3 region has 13 residues. V was shortened by 2 bases and J by 8 bases, with 12 bases between the two germline ends. Germline V gene sequence: CDR1 LNHDA, CDR2 SQIVND (reference sequence). The chain's CDR3 is CASSILERQEAFF. The CDR3 DNA reads TGTGCCAGTAGTATATTGGAGCGCCAAGAAGCTTTCTTT.

This clone occurred once. The chain carries TRBV5-6 and TRBJ1-4, with 7 bases that match TRBD1. The CDR3 sequence is 14 residues long. V was pared by 2 bases and J by 5 bases, with 3 bases of the junction left unmatched. CDR1 and CDR2 from the germline V gene are SGHDT and YYEEEE. CDR3 nucleotide sequence: TGTGCCAGCAGCTTCGGCAGGGGGAATGAAAAACTGTTTTTT. Amino acids: CASSFGRGNEKLFF. The variable domain in full, with the rest retrieved from reference TRBV5-6 and TRBJ1-4, is DAGVTQSPTHLIKTRGQQVTLRCSPKSGHDTVSWYQQALGQGPQFIFQYYEEEERQRGNFPDRFSGHQFPNYSSELNVNALLLGDSALYLCASSFGRGNEKLFFGSGTQLSVL.

V and J are TRBV10-3 and TRBJ2-3; 9 bases are a match to TRBD1. The V gene end was trimmed by 7 bases and the J gene end by 2 bases; junction bases not matched to a gene: 10. The CDR3 sequence is 16 residues long. Germline CDR1 is ENHRY and CDR2 is SYGVKD. The chain's CDR3 is CAITPSGTGTTDTQYF. The CDR3 nucleotides read TGTGCCATCACCCCCTCGGGGACAGGGACCACAGATACGCAGTATTTT.

The chain links TRBV12-5 to TRBJ1-2, with D maybe TRBD1 (5 bases). Germline CDR1 is LGHNT and CDR2 is FRNRAP. The CDR3 runs to 14 residues. The germline V and J ends were trimmed by 3 bases and 4 bases, with 12 bases remaining between them. DNA for the CDR3: TGTGCTAGTGGTTTCTCGGGGACTCCCTATGGCTACACCTTC. Its protein product is CASGFSGTPYGYTF.

The CDR3 DNA follows: TGTGCCAGCAGCGAGACAGGGACCAATCGGGGTACGCAGTATTTT. Translating it yields CASSETGTNRGTQYF. The rearrangement links TRBV9 to TRBJ2-3, with 7 bases identical to TRBD1. This CDR3 comprises 15 residues. The trim removed 3 bases at V and 8 bases at J, leaving 12 bases unmatched. Germline loops: CDR1 SGDLS, CDR2 YYNGEE.

This chain uses TRBV18 with TRBJ1-2, with D perhaps TRBD1 (5 bases). The germline V gene has CDR1 KGHSH and CDR2 LQKENI. Trimming shortened V by 6 bases and J by 3 bases, and 17 bases separated the two germline ends. CDR3 length: 15 amino acids. The CDR3 here is CASSPTPQGHYGYTF. The CDR3 nucleotides are TGTGCCAGCTCCCCCACCCCGCAGGGTCACTATGGCTACACCTTC.

This clone was picked up many times. The rearrangement uses TRBV6-2 or TRBV6-3 and TRBJ1-6, with 7 bases that match TRBD1. The CDR3 covers 14 residues. The germline V gene has CDR1 MNHEY and CDR2 SVGEGT. Trimming cost V 2 bases and J 7 bases; bases outside gene matches: 2. Here the CDR3 reads CASSYQGENSPLHF. DNA of the CDR3: TGTGCCAGCAGTTACCAGGGGGAGAATTCACCCCTCCACTTT.

This clone was detected ten times or more. The CDR3 reads CASSSGSHSPLHF. CDR3 bases: TGTGCCAGCAGCAGCGGGTCGCATTCACCCCTCCACTTT. The genes are TRBV5-6 and TRBJ1-6; D unclear. The V end was cut by 4 bases, the J end by 8 bases, with 10 bases between. CDR1 and CDR2 (germline): SGHDT, YYEEEE. This CDR3 is built from 13 residues.